The entry below gives a single TCR beta chain sequence along with its context. Its antigen is as yet unknown. The sample belongs to a study of cytomegalovirus exposure and HLA in healthy donors. Regarding the study as a whole: Follow-up analysis later connected one missense variant in DCLRE1C with trimming of TCR beta V- and J-genes. Later analysis identified 16,951 TCR beta sequences associated with HLA alleles, using a false discovery rate threshold of 0.05. The study designated over 150 TCR beta chains cytomegalovirus-associated.

The V end was cut by 2 bases, the J end by 10 bases, with 18 bases between. Germline V gives CDR1 SEHNR, CDR2 FQNEAQ (reference sequence). The CDR3 is made up of 16 amino acids. The PCR ran on 60 Vbeta and 13 Jbeta primers. Only in-frame clones appear in the TCRdb table, and some are missing; sequencing was by immunoSEQ multiplex PCR. The data contain 150,000 to 200,000 clones, more than 75% of them singletons. This receptor was obtained from a woman in her thirties or forties in good health and CMV-seronegative. The rearrangement joins TRBV7-9 to TRBJ1-6, with D possibly matching TRBD1 (6 bases). Sequencing input: PBMCs. CDR3 nucleotide sequence: TGTGCCAGCAGCTTAACCTCGAGAGGGGGTGGATCACCCCTCCACTTT. It specifies CASSLTSRGGGSPLHF.